This T cell receptor (beta chain) was recovered during a study of neoadjuvant anti-PD-1 for oral cavity cancer. About the research overall: Nivolumab at 3 mg/kg was mostly given biweekly, three to four doses, pre-surgery. Patients without progression got a fourth dose around day 43.

The method was immunoSEQ multiplex PCR; TCRdb's version includes in-frame clones alone and lacks a portion of them. The sample consists of over 9,000 clones, about three fifths of them appearing once. Time point indicated: after neoadjuvant nivolumab, at surgical resection. There are 13 residues in the CDR3. The germline V gene encodes CDR1 SGHDT and CDR2 YYEEEE. Germline trimming cut 3 bases from V and 4 bases from J; bases unmatched to any gene: 2. The chain carries TRBV5-6 and TRBJ2-7, with 9 positions matching TRBD1. Sequencing used PBMCs, obtained after nivolumab (anti-PD-1) treatment. The clonotype originates from a person aged 40 to 85 with oral cavity squamous cell carcinoma. The CDR3 spells CASSWGTGYEQYF. CDR3 DNA sequence: TGTGCCAGCAGCTGGGGGACAGGGTACGAGCAGTACTTC.